Shown below are 10 T cell receptor beta chains from a single sample sequenced in a study of shared clonotypes between healthy human individuals. Clones were read by immunoSEQ multiplex PCR, and TCRdb kept only the in-frame ones, dropping some. The sample records under 1,900,000 clones, 98% being singletons. Sequencing was carried out using naive CD4+ T cells sorted from blood. This sample's subset: CD45RA+ positively selected. Receptors were obtained from a man between 25 and 39 years old in good health.

CDR3 protein: CASSIDSSGRAGETQYF. CDR3 DNA sequence: TGTGCCAGTAGTATAGATAGCAGCGGGAGGGCCGGGGAGACCCAGTACTTC. This rearrangement joins TRBV19 to TRBJ2-5; 10 positions match TRBD2. CDR3 length equals 17 residues. CDR1 and CDR2 (germline): LNHDA, SQIVND (reference sequence). The V gene end was trimmed by 0 bases and the J gene end by 5 bases; junction bases not matched to a gene: 9.

Notes on this clone: The identical CDR3 is also encoded by other nucleotide sequences in the sample. The V gene is TRBV20-1, the J gene TRBJ2-5; D gene unclear. The V end was cut by 5 bases, the J end by 4 bases, with 8 bases between. This CDR3 has 11 amino acids. The V gene's germline CDR1 is DFQATT and CDR2 SNEGSKA (reference sequence). This CDR3 reads CSAPFPETQYF. CDR3 bases: TGCAGTGCTCCGTTTCCAGAGACCCAGTACTTC.

The J gene is TRBJ2-1, the V gene TRBV5-1, with TRBD1 matching over 8 bases. J lost 7 bases, V lost 2 bases, and 2 bases had no gene match. CDR3 size: 13 residues. The V gene's germline CDR1 is SGHRS and CDR2 YFSETQ. The CDR3 sequence is CASSFHRGNEQFF. In DNA form, the CDR3 reads TGCGCCAGCAGCTTTCACAGGGGGAATGAGCAGTTCTTC.

This clone was seen once. The V call is TRBV7-2, the J call TRBJ2-2; D unclear. Trimming stripped 7 bases from V and 1 base from J, with 4 bases between. Germline V gene lookup returns CDR1 SGHTA and CDR2 FQGNSA. The CDR3 runs 12 residues. The CDR3 DNA reads as TGTGCCAGCACGGGGAACACCGGGGAGCTGTTTTTT. Its protein product is CASTGNTGELFF. Combining the CDR3 with reference TRBV7-2 and TRBJ2-2 gives the whole variable domain GAGVSQSPSNKVTEKGKDVELRCDPISGHTALYWYRQSLGQGLEFLIYFQGNSAPDKSGLPSDRFSAERTGGSVSTLTIQRTQQEDSAVYLCASTGNTGELFFGEGSRLTVL.

The CDR3 reads CASSSGQSSYEQYF. The DNA for the CDR3 is TGTGCCAGCAGTTCGGGACAGTCCAGCTACGAGCAGTACTTC. This chain uses TRBV28 with TRBJ2-7, with TRBD1 matching 7 bases. CDR3 size: 14 residues. The junction had 6 bases not matched to a gene; V was cut back by 4 bases and J by 3 bases. Germline assignment: CDR1 MDHEN and CDR2 SYDVKM.

V usage is TRBV27 and J usage is TRBJ2-3; D gene unclear. Trimming stripped 2 bases from V and 3 bases from J, with 12 bases between. CDR3 length: 15 amino acids. Germline CDR1 is MNHEY and CDR2 is SMNVEV (reference sequence). The CDR3 nucleotides are TGTGCCAGCAGTTTAGTAGGTGAGAGGACAGATACGCAGTATTTT. Protein product: CASSLVGERTDTQYF.

This chain joins TRBV28 and TRBJ2-2, with TRBD2 matching 7 bases. CDR1 is MDHEN and CDR2 is SYDVKM in the germline V gene. V dropped 7 bases and J dropped 7; count of bases not matched to a gene: 9. The CDR3 runs to 14 residues. CDR3 sequence reads: CASTQGGRDGELFF. As DNA, the CDR3 is TGTGCCAGCACCCAGGGAGGGCGGGACGGGGAGCTGTTTTTT.

The genes are TRBV7-2 and TRBJ1-1; no reliable D call. The CDR3 is 13 amino acids. Germline CDR1 is SGHTA and CDR2 is FQGNSA. The V gene lost 5 bases and the J gene lost 4 bases, with 11 bases spanning the gap. DNA for the CDR3: TGTGCCAGCAGCAACGACCGGGGCACTGAAGCTTTCTTT. Protein: CASSNDRGTEAFF.

The V and J genes are TRBV15 and TRBJ1-2; 7 bases match TRBD1. V was pared by 0 bases and J by 5 bases, with 6 bases of the junction left unmatched. Per germline, CDR1 LNHNV and CDR2 YYDKDF (reference sequence). This CDR3 contains 15 residues. In DNA, the CDR3 is TGTGCCACCAGCAGAGACAGAGACAGGGCTTATGGCTACACCTTC. Amino acids: CATSRDRDRAYGYTF.

The chain joins TRBV13 to TRBJ1-4; D is ambiguous. The CDR3 has 18 residues. Trimming took 6 bases from V and 1 from J, leaving 21 bases between them. CDR1 and CDR2 (germline): PRHDT, FYEKMQ (reference sequence). The CDR3 DNA is TGTGCCAGCAGATATAGCGCAATCAAGTGGGAAACTAATGAAAAACTGTTTTTT. Translation gives CASRYSAIKWETNEKLFF.